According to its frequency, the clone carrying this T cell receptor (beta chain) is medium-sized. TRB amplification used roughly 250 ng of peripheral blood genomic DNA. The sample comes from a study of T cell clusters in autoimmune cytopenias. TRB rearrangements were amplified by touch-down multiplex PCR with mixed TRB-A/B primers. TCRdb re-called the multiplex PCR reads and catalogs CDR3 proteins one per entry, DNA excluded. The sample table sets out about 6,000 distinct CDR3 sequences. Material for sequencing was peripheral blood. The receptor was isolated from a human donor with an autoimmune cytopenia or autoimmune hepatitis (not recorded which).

The CDR3 sequence is CASSGDDFSTDTQYF. The genes are TRBV19 and TRBJ2-3. The CDR3 loop spans 15 amino acids. The germline CDR1 and CDR2 sequences are LNHDA and SQIVND (reference sequence).